This TCR beta chain appears in the sequencing data of a study of T cell responses to AZD1222 COVID-19 vaccine listed by TCRdb under 2021. Broadly, across the study: Because spike-specific TCR depth and breadth did not differ between the two schedules, AZD1222 recipients who got a second dose at roughly 4 weeks were pooled with those who got a second dose at roughly 12 weeks. A total of over 230 trial participants underwent TCR sequencing, of whom about 200 received two doses of AZD1222 and some 26 received two doses of the MenACWY control vaccine. Enrollment into the trials was organized by age into subgroups of 18-55, 56-69 and 70-plus years, and those subgroups contained roughly 150, 30 and 60 TCR-sequenced participants, respectively. What the research found in general, with its limitations: Participants were mostly white British and included more females than males, and it was suggested by the authors that clonal diversity may have been underestimated. Because no day 14 peak-response samples were available, repertoires were characterized only after the peak T cell response. Conclusions about previously exposed vaccinees are limited, since just five or six AZD1222 recipients were seropositive for SARS-CoV-2 at baseline. After two AZD1222 doses, both the breadth and the depth of spike-specific TCRs were significantly higher than at day 0 and than in MenACWY recipients. Reportedly, almost half of the unique spike-specific TCRs recognized epitopes lying outside the regions that are mutated in the B.1.351 and B.1.1.7 variants. In the small 56-69-year group, the increase in depth fell short of significance, most likely because of low power. The whole spike protein was spanned by vaccine-associated CD4 TCRs, and dominant responses were seen in regions 160-218 and 743-854.

The CDR3 regions of human TCRbeta chains were analyzed by immunosequencing. As for the original processing: TCRs in the repertoires were matched against a reference library of SARS-CoV-2-specific TCRs that had been generated with the MIRA antigen-specificity platform. Breadth was defined as the fraction of unique TCRs that were SARS-CoV-2-associated. Depth was defined as the fraction of total T cells that were SARS-CoV-2-associated. Using the MIRA data, each spike-specific TCR was assigned both to the spike region to which the TCR was reactive and to a CD4 or CD8 class. Log10-transformed breadth and depth values were compared by one-way ANOVA with Sidak's multiple comparisons tests. As stored in TCRdb, this immuneACCESS dataset retains in-frame rearrangements with V and J assigned. A fraction of the clones does not appear; measured against another copy, unresolved V genes explain less than half of the discrepancy, and the remainder lacks a known reason. V and J calls and clone size are given by that table; D and trimming were obtained from the DNA. The sample includes about 170,000 clones, with about nine tenths observed a single time. Jointly, the top ten make up 1.5% to 2% of the sample.

This specimen's time point label, interpreted: baseline before first vaccination. Vaccinee samples were obtained from the UK trials COV001 and COV002, which included a single-blind randomized controlled phase 2/3 trial of AZD1222 (ChAdOx1 nCoV-19) in healthy adults. Trial participant PBMC samples were collected at day 0 and day 28 after the second dose for TCRbeta chain sequencing. As for this clone: The target of this receptor is not known. Per-base quality was not reported, and no clone a single base away is much larger than it.

Based on the germline V gene (reference sequence), the CDR1 and CDR2 sequences are MNHNY and SVGAGI. V drops 5 bases and J drops 4 bases, leaving 20 bases in between. From its cysteine to its phenylalanine, the CDR3 spans 16 amino acids. Only the CDR3 DNA is retained, 48 bases long and in frame from the first base. Recombination joined TRBV6-6 with TRBJ1-2, and possibly TRBD1, on 5 matching bases. The sample was peripheral blood, taken on day 0 of AZD1222 vaccination. This receptor was obtained from an adult in good health. The CDR3 protein is CASSPTRGRDGYGYTF. The nucleotide sequence is TGTGCCAGCAGTCCGACGAGAGGACGGGACGGCTATGGCTACACCTTC.